The 17 T cell receptor beta chains given below trace back to one sample, sequenced in a study of lung T cells in sarcoidosis with Löfgren's syndrome. TCRdb processed the reads anew with MiXCR; each CDR3 protein has one entry. The sample lists more than 50,000 distinct CDR3 sequences, approximately 22% occurring once. The sample consisted of CD4+ T cells from PBMCs. The receptor source for this set is a human donor with sarcoidosis (Löfgren's syndrome or another form), or a control subject (not recorded which).

A note on this clonotype: One end of the junction does not line up with germline, which may come from a read error. The chain couples TRBV18 to TRBJ1-3; unclear D gene. The CDR3 spans 16 residues. Per the germline V gene, CDR1 is KGHSH and CDR2 is LQKENI. CDR3 amino acids: CASSPRTEPSRNTIYF. The CDR3 DNA follows: TGTGCCAGCTCACCACGGACGGAGCCCTCTAGAAACACCATATATTTT.

This clonotype was picked up many times. The V and J genes are TRBV20-1 and TRBJ2-7, with 7 bases that match TRBD1. Trimming removed 2 bases from V and 2 bases from J; junction bases left unmatched: 9. The CDR3 is 15 residues long. Germline V gene sequence: CDR1 DFQATT, CDR2 SNEGSKA (reference sequence). The CDR3: CSARPYGTATYEQYF. In DNA form, the CDR3 reads TGCAGTGCTAGACCCTATGGGACAGCAACCTACGAGCAGTACTTC.

This clonotype was picked up many times. The V and J genes are TRBV6-1 and TRBJ1-1; TRBD1 agrees at 8 bases. CDR3 length: 16 residues. Per the germline V gene, CDR1 is MNHNS and CDR2 is SASEGT. J gave up 3 bases and V 6 bases, and 12 bases lay outside the gene matches. In DNA form, the CDR3 reads TGTGCCAGCAGAGAGGACAGGGTAAGGAGGGACACTGAAGCTTTCTTT. Its protein is CASREDRVRRDTEAFF.

This clonotype came up many times. This chain links TRBV6-1 with TRBJ2-7; D may match TRBD1 or TRBD2 (5 bases each). The CDR3 totals 12 residues. Germline loops: CDR1 MNHNS, CDR2 SASEGT. With 7 bases removed from V and 4 bases from J, the gap between germline ends came to 11 bases. CDR3 DNA: TGTGCCAGCACAGGGAGCCGGTACGAGCAGTACTTC. Residues: CASTGSRYEQYF.

In this sample, this clonotype turned up a few times. CDR3 protein: CASSIALNSPGLAAFANTGELFF. In nucleotides, the CDR3 is TGTGCCAGTAGTATAGCCTTAAACTCACCGGGACTAGCGGCGTTCGCGAACACCGGGGAGCTGTTTTTT. This chain joins TRBV19 and TRBJ2-2; 11 bases agree with TRBD2. V lost 1 base, J lost 0 bases, and 19 bases stayed unmatched. CDR3 length: 23 residues. Germline lookup yields CDR1 LNHDA and CDR2 SQIVND (reference sequence).

Comment on this clonotype: A much larger clone differs from this one at a single base, so this may be a read error. CDR3 sequence: CATSRGGTSGVYNERFF. The CDR3 nucleotides read TGTGCCACCAGCAGAGGTGGGACTAGCGGGGTTTACAATGAGCGGTTCTTC. The chain links TRBV15 to TRBJ2-1; TRBD2 matches 13 bases. Germline CDR1 reads LNHNV; CDR2 reads YYDKDF (reference sequence). CDR3 length: 17 amino acids.

The genes are TRBV2 and TRBJ1-1; D unclear. With 7 bases removed from V and 0 bases from J, the gap between germline ends came to 9 bases. The length of the CDR3 is 13 residues. CDR1 SNHLY and CDR2 FYNNEI come from the germline V gene. CDR3 in DNA: TGTGCCAGCACCCCTCAAATGAACACTGAAGCTTTCTTT. It codes for CASTPQMNTEAFF.

V and J are TRBV30 and TRBJ1-5; D not certain. This CDR3 has 15 residues. CDR1 and CDR2 from the germline V gene are GTSNPN and SVGIG (reference sequence). With 1 base removed from V and 0 bases from J, the gap between germline ends came to 10 bases. The DNA of the CDR3 is TGTGCCTGGAGTGCGGAAGGGTATAGCAATCAGCCCCAGCATTTT. Its protein product is CAWSAEGYSNQPQHF.

With respect to this clonotype: A read error is possible here, since a much larger clone lies one base away. V is TRBV6-1 and J is TRBJ2-6, with D maybe TRBD1 (5 bases). This CDR3 comprises 15 residues. The germline gives CDR1 MNHNS, CDR2 SASEGT. The CDR3 loop reads CASSEGGSGADVLTF. The CDR3 DNA is TGTGCCAGCAGTGAAGGCGGTAGTGGGGCCGACGTCCTGACTTTC.

The V call is TRBV2, the J call TRBJ2-7; possibly TRBD2 for D (7 bases). The CDR3 sequence is 15 residues long. Trimming shortened V by 4 bases and J by 1 base, and 14 bases separated the two germline ends. Germline assignment: CDR1 SNHLY and CDR2 FYNNEI. The DNA of the CDR3 is TGTGCCAGCAGTGCTACCGGGGGGCGATCCTACGAGCAGTACGTC. Translated, it gives CASSATGGRSYEQYV.

A remark on this clonotype: A clone one base away is much larger, so this may be a read error. This chain connects TRBV6-1 to TRBJ2-7, with a possible D match to TRBD1 (5 bases). Trimming shortened V by 5 bases and J by 6 bases, and 17 bases separated the two germline ends. Germline values: CDR1 MNHNS, CDR2 SASEGT. CDR3 length: 14 residues. The CDR3 coding sequence is TGTGCCAGCAGTAAGAACAGGAGTCCCTGCGAGCAGTACTTC. This encodes CASSKNRSPCEQYF.

This clonotype was seen many times. The chain links TRBV7-2 to TRBJ1-5; D is unclear. In germline, CDR1 is SGHTA, CDR2 FQGNSA. V lost 1 base and J lost 7, with 14 bases in between. This CDR3 has 15 residues. The CDR3 here is CASSLVVGSEQPQHF. For the CDR3, the DNA is TGTGCCAGCAGCTTAGTTGTAGGGAGTGAGCAGCCCCAGCATTTT.

This clonotype was seen repeatedly, ten times or more. The chain's CDR3 is CASRDPQNTEAFF. The CDR3 bases are TGCGCCAGCAGAGATCCTCAGAACACTGAAGCTTTCTTT. This sequence joins TRBV10-2 and TRBJ1-1; D unclear. Deletions cut 6 bases from V and 1 base from J, with 9 bases between. The CDR3 runs to 13 residues. Germline assignment: CDR1 WSHSY and CDR2 SAAADI.

This clonotype was seen repeatedly, ten times or more. The chain joins TRBV6-1 to TRBJ1-1, with TRBD1 identical over 7 bases. V was pared by 5 bases and J by 5 bases, with 14 bases of the junction left unmatched. Germline V CDR1 and CDR2: MNHNS, SASEGT. CDR3 length: 16 residues. CDR3 DNA sequence: TGTGCCAGCAGTCGAGAGGGCGGACAGGTGAGGACTGAAGCTTTCTTT. Amino acid sequence: CASSREGGQVRTEAFF.

This clonotype has at least ten counts. The rearrangement joins TRBV6-1 to TRBJ2-7; D is unresolved. Trimming removed 5 bases from V and 4 bases from J, with 12 bases in between. The CDR3 length is 13 residues. CDR1 and CDR2 from the germline V gene are MNHNS and SASEGT. The DNA for the CDR3 is TGTGCCAGCAGTTTAACTGGTGCGTACGAGCAGTACTTC. Translated, it gives CASSLTGAYEQYF.

This clonotype occurred a few times. J is TRBJ2-7 and V is TRBV19; either TRBD1 or TRBD2 may supply D (6 bases each). CDR3 size: 13 residues. The V gene lost 5 bases and the J gene lost 2 bases, with 10 bases spanning the gap. Germline V CDR1 and CDR2: LNHDA, SQIVND (reference sequence). CDR3 amino acids: CASSEGGTYEQYF. CDR3 bases: TGTGCCAGTAGTGAGGGGGGCACCTACGAGCAGTACTTC.

This clonotype has a count of ten or more. J is TRBJ2-3 and V is TRBV4-3; maybe TRBD1 (6 bases). This CDR3 is 13 amino acids long. CDR1 LGHNA and CDR2 YSLEER come from the germline V gene. V was clipped by 1 base and J by 4 bases, with 6 bases between them. CDR3 amino acids: CASSQGQADTQYF. The CDR3 DNA is TGCGCCAGCAGCCAAGGACAGGCAGATACGCAGTATTTT.